What follows are 27 T cell receptor beta chains derived from one specimen sequenced in a study of T cells after yellow fever vaccination. Each CDR3 protein gets one entry after TCRdb re-called the 5' RACE reads with MiXCR. The profile shows about 96,000 distinct CDR3 sequences, about 8.8% of them singletons. This specimen was CD8+ T cells not binding an NS4B(214-222) dextramer, sorted from PBMCs, taken more than 13 days after the first yellow fever vaccination. The receptor source for this set is a man aged 18 to 30 who received the YFV17D yellow fever vaccine.

The chain has TRBV4-1 and TRBJ2-1; the match to TRBD1 covers 7 bases. V trimming: 3 bases; J trimming: 6 bases; junction bases outside the gene matches: 11. This CDR3 contains 16 residues. Germline V gene sequence: CDR1 MGHRA, CDR2 YSYEKL. The CDR3 is CASSQGQGVAINEQFF. CDR3 nucleotides: TGCGCCAGCAGCCAGGGGCAGGGGGTTGCAATCAATGAGCAGTTCTTC.

The chain is built from TRBV19 and TRBJ2-1; 9 bases match TRBD2. This CDR3 has 15 residues. V lost 5 bases, J lost 4 bases, and 6 bases stayed unmatched. Germline CDR1 is LNHDA and CDR2 is SQIVND (reference sequence). The CDR3 DNA follows: TGTGCCAGTAGTGCGCTAGCGGGGTCTTACAATGAGCAGTTCTTC. Translated, it gives CASSALAGSYNEQFF.

A remark on this clonotype: A read error may account for a junction end that differs from germline. CDR3 bases: TGCTGTGCTAGAGCACGCTCCCTAGACAGGGGTCAGCCCCAGCATTTT. It specifies CCARARSLDRGQPQHF. The chain links TRBV20-1 to TRBJ1-5; 8 nucleotides align to TRBD1. Germline V gene data show CDR1 as DFQATT and CDR2 as SNEGSKA (reference sequence). There are 16 residues in the CDR3.

This chain uses TRBV4-3 with TRBJ1-6; D is unresolved. Looked up from germline, CDR1 is LGHNA and CDR2 is YSLEER. Deletions cut 0 bases from V and 7 bases from J, with 10 bases between. This CDR3 is built from 15 residues. The CDR3 is CASSQEAFLNSPLHF. The CDR3 DNA sequence: TGCGCCAGCAGCCAAGAGGCGTTTCTAAATTCACCCCTCCACTTT.

This clonotype came up a few times. This chain joins TRBV11-2 and TRBJ2-5, with 7 positions matching TRBD2. CDR3 length equals 16 residues. CDR1 SGHAT and CDR2 FQNNGV come from the germline V gene. J gave up 4 bases and V 0 bases, and 8 bases lay outside the gene matches. The CDR3 is CASSLDLRGSAETQYF. The CDR3, as DNA: TGTGCCAGCAGCTTAGATCTGCGGGGGTCGGCAGAGACCCAGTACTTC.

The chain uses TRBV7-9 and TRBJ1-6, with D possibly TRBD1 on 5 matching bases. CDR3 length equals 12 residues. Between the trimmed V and J ends, which lost 5 bases and 16 bases, there was a span of 15 bases. Germline assignment: CDR1 SEHNR and CDR2 FQNEAQ (reference sequence). Here the CDR3 DNA reads TGTGCCAGCAGCCCATACGACAGAGATCTCCACTTT. Protein product: CASSPYDRDLHF.

V is TRBV27 and J is TRBJ2-7; D gene unclear. The ends were cut back, 6 bases at V and 1 base at J, with 7 bases in the middle. From germline, CDR1 is MNHEY and CDR2 SMNVEV (reference sequence). This CDR3 contains 12 residues. The CDR3 sequence is CASSPGSYEQYF. In DNA form, the CDR3 reads TGTGCCAGCAGCCCCGGTTCCTACGAGCAGTACTTC.

This clonotype occurred a few times. Here the CDR3 DNA reads TGCGCCAGCAGCCAAAGTCTTCAGGGTGACTATGGCTACACCTTC. Protein sequence: CASSQSLQGDYGYTF. The rearrangement joins TRBV4-1 to TRBJ1-2; D may be TRBD1 (5 bases). V lost 2 bases to trimming and J lost 3 bases, with 13 bases between them. CDR1 and CDR2 from the germline V gene are MGHRA and YSYEKL. This CDR3 region has 15 residues.

This chain connects TRBV13 to TRBJ2-3, with TRBD1 as a possible D gene (5 bases). This CDR3 has 13 residues. The germline V gene has CDR1 PRHDT and CDR2 FYEKMQ (reference sequence). V lost 2 bases and J 5 bases, leaving 8 bases between the germline ends. The CDR3 is CASSLKGKDTQYF. The CDR3 DNA is TGTGCCAGCAGCTTAAAGGGGAAAGATACGCAGTATTTT.

The rearrangement uses TRBV7-9 and TRBJ1-2; 9 nucleotides align to TRBD1. The V and J ends lost 5 bases and 7 bases, in that order; junction bases with no gene match: 11. Germline loops: CDR1 SEHNR, CDR2 FQNEAQ (reference sequence). This CDR3 comprises 15 residues. CDR3 residues: CASSAPGQGVFGYTF. The CDR3, as DNA: TGTGCCAGCAGCGCTCCGGGACAGGGAGTGTTTGGCTACACCTTC.

The gene calls are TRBV3-1 and TRBJ2-5; 13 bases fit TRBD2. Germline-derived CDR1 and CDR2 are LGHDT and YNNKEL (reference sequence). The CDR3 is made up of 18 amino acids. Trimming removed 3 bases from V and 0 bases from J; junction bases left unmatched: 7. The CDR3 protein is CASSHRTSGGQYQETQYF. Here the CDR3 DNA reads TGTGCCAGCAGCCATCGGACTAGCGGGGGCCAGTACCAAGAGACCCAGTACTTC.

The table lists this clonotype with a few counts. This rearrangement joins TRBV7-7 to TRBJ1-5; tentative D call: TRBD1 (5 bases). The CDR3 length is 13 residues. Trimming pared 4 bases from V and 7 bases from J, leaving 11 bases between. The germline gives CDR1 SSHAT, CDR2 FNYEAQ (reference sequence). The CDR3 spells CASSSRVGQPQHF. The DNA for the CDR3 is TGTGCCAGCAGCTCCAGGGTGGGGCAGCCCCAGCATTTT.

This clonotype appeared a few times. The chain employs TRBV6-2 or TRBV6-3 and TRBJ1-1, with D unclear. The V end was cut by 0 bases, the J end by 7 bases, with 6 bases between. This CDR3 has 12 residues. The germline gives CDR1 MNHEY, CDR2 SVGEGT. CDR3: CASSYSGSEAFF. CDR3 sequence (DNA): TGTGCCAGCAGTTACTCAGGAAGTGAAGCTTTCTTT.

This clonotype was recorded at least ten times. V is TRBV12-3 or TRBV12-4 and J is TRBJ2-5; 7 bases agree with TRBD1. V lost 6 bases, J lost 5 bases, and 9 bases stayed unmatched. The CDR3 consists of 14 residues. CDR3 nucleotides: TGTGCCAGCAGCTCCGGGACGGGACAGGAGACCCAGTACTTC. Translated, it gives CASSSGTGQETQYF.

CDR3 sequence: CASSYSGTVNTEAFF. The CDR3 nucleotides read TGTGCCAGCAGTTACTCCGGGACAGTGAACACTGAAGCTTTCTTT. V is TRBV6-5 and J is TRBJ1-1, with TRBD1 identical over 7 bases. This CDR3 comprises 15 residues. Unmatched junction bases numbered 1, after V lost 0 bases and J lost 0 bases. In germline, CDR1 is MNHEY, CDR2 SVGAGI.

This clonotype was seen only a few times. The chain has TRBV5-1 and TRBJ2-7; D not resolved. Germline CDR1 and CDR2: SGHRS and YFSETQ. The CDR3 runs 15 residues. V lost 0 bases and J 6 bases, leaving 16 bases between the germline ends. Here the CDR3 DNA reads TGCGCCAGCAGCTTGGAGCTTCCATCCCGTCCCGAGCAGTACTTC. It yields the protein CASSLELPSRPEQYF.

This clonotype was seen a few times. J is TRBJ2-2 and V is TRBV7-3; possible D gene TRBD2, 6 bases. V lost 2 bases and J 5 bases, leaving 9 bases between the germline ends. The CDR3 loop spans 14 amino acids. Germline V CDR1 and CDR2: SGHTA, FQGTGA. The CDR3 sequence: CASSLPGRTGELFF. The CDR3, as DNA: TGTGCCAGCAGCTTACCTGGGAGGACCGGGGAGCTGTTTTTT.

The rearrangement links TRBV19 to TRBJ2-7; D is possibly TRBD1 or TRBD2 (5 bases each). The CDR3 length is 15 residues. Trimming pared 6 bases from V and 3 bases from J, leaving 18 bases between. Germline V gives CDR1 LNHDA, CDR2 SQIVND (reference sequence). CDR3 sequence: CASSKGAGSDYEQYF. Here the CDR3 DNA reads TGTGCCAGTAGCAAAGGGGCAGGGAGCGACTACGAGCAGTACTTC.

This chain connects TRBV4-1 to TRBJ2-7; D unclear. Trimming cost V 1 base and J 2 bases, with 12 bases left between them. The germline CDR1 and CDR2 sequences are MGHRA and YSYEKL. CDR3 length: 15 residues. The CDR3: CASSQVSSPAYEQYV. The CDR3 DNA reads as TGCGCCAGCAGCCAAGTCAGCTCACCGGCCTACGAGCAGTACGTC.

This clonotype has only a few counts. The chain uses TRBV9 and TRBJ1-1; D not certain. The V end was cut by 0 bases, the J end by 5 bases, with 8 bases between. The germline V gene encodes CDR1 SGDLS and CDR2 YYNGEE. This CDR3 spans 13 amino acids. This chain's CDR3 is CASSVGPRTEAFF. CDR3 in DNA: TGTGCCAGCAGCGTAGGGCCTAGGACTGAAGCTTTCTTT.

The chain uses TRBV27 and TRBJ2-1, with 7 bases fitting TRBD2. V shed 6 bases, J shed 5 bases, and the junction held 13 bases outside the gene matches. Germline V lookup: CDR1 MNHEY, CDR2 SMNVEV (reference sequence). The CDR3 runs 16 residues. The CDR3 loop is CASSKGSGNNHNEQFF. CDR3 bases: TGTGCCAGCAGCAAGGGGAGCGGGAACAATCACAATGAGCAGTTCTTC.

In DNA form, the CDR3 reads TGCGCCAGCAGCTTGAGGCGGGGAACGGGATACGAGCAGTACTTC. This translates into CASSLRRGTGYEQYF. The chain is built from TRBV5-1 and TRBJ2-7; a possible D gene is TRBD2 (6 bases). V was shortened by 1 base and J by 4 bases, with 15 bases between the two germline ends. The CDR3 is made up of 15 amino acids. The germline V gene has CDR1 SGHRS and CDR2 YFSETQ. The entire variable domain, with the rest obtained from reference TRBV5-1 and TRBJ2-7, is as follows: KAGVTQTPRYLIKTRGQQVTLSCSPISGHRSVSWYQQTPGQGLQFLFEYFSETQRNKGNFPGRFSGRQFSNSRSEMNVSTLELGDSALYLCASSLRRGTGYEQYFGPGTRLTVT.

This clonotype was seen many times. This chain joins TRBV12-3 or TRBV12-4 and TRBJ2-2; 9 positions agree with TRBD1. Trimming cost V 4 bases and J 5 bases; bases outside gene matches: 11. CDR3 length equals 17 residues. The DNA for the CDR3 is TGTGCCAGCAGTTCCCGGGACAGGGTGGAAAGGACCGGGGAGCTGTTTTTT. Translated, it gives CASSSRDRVERTGELFF.

This clonotype appeared a few times. The rearrangement uses TRBV5-4 and TRBJ2-1; weak D call: TRBD1 (5 bases). Germline V gives CDR1 SGHNT, CDR2 YYREEE (reference sequence). This CDR3 is built from 11 residues. The germline V and J ends were trimmed by 2 bases and 10 bases, with 7 bases remaining between them. Here the CDR3 reads CASSFNREQFF. The CDR3 nucleotides are TGTGCCAGCAGCTTTAACAGGGAGCAGTTCTTC.

The rearrangement uses TRBV20-1 and TRBJ1-2; D gene uncertain. Germline CDR1 and CDR2: DFQATT and SNEGSKA (reference sequence). Trimming left V 6 bases short and J 3 bases short, with 17 bases between. This CDR3 has 14 amino acids. The CDR3 loop is CSAPQRPWDYGYTF. CDR3 in DNA: TGCAGTGCACCACAGCGACCCTGGGACTATGGCTACACCTTC.

This rearrangement joins TRBV2 to TRBJ1-5; possibly TRBD1 for D (5 bases). Germline V gene lookup returns CDR1 SNHLY and CDR2 FYNNEI. This CDR3 contains 15 residues. V lost 7 bases and J lost 0, with 13 bases in between. The CDR3 nucleotides read TGTGCCAGCAAGGTTGGGGGTTATAGCAATCAGCCCCAGCATTTT. As protein: CASKVGGYSNQPQHF.

This rearrangement joins TRBV4-3 to TRBJ1-4; a possible D gene is TRBD1 (5 bases). The CDR3 contains 16 residues. The V and J ends lost 0 bases and 8 bases respectively, with 16 bases between them. Germline values: CDR1 LGHNA, CDR2 YSLEER. Written as DNA, the CDR3 is TGCGCCAGCAGCCAAGATCTTCGGGGGAGCGGGGAAAAACTGTTTTTT. Its protein is CASSQDLRGSGEKLFF.